These 13 T cell receptor beta chains originate from one sample sequenced in a study of shared clonotypes between healthy human individuals. Naive CD8 cells comprised CD45RO-negative, CCR7-positively selected cells, excluding terminally differentiated effector memory CD45RA+ cells. Assay used: immunoSEQ multiplex PCR; TCRdb lists only in-frame clones, some missing. Of about 800,000 clones listed, about 97% are singletons. Input material: naive CD8+ T cells sorted from blood. All receptors come from a man aged 30-40 years in good health.

A remark on this clone: Within the sample, other DNA sequences also encode this same CDR3. V is TRBV19 and J is TRBJ1-1, with TRBD1 matching 8 bases. The CDR3 contains 15 residues. The V gene end was trimmed by 5 bases and the J gene end by 0 bases; junction bases not matched to a gene: 5. Germline lookup yields CDR1 LNHDA and CDR2 SQIVND (reference sequence). The CDR3 sequence: CASSSGTGLNTEAFF. The CDR3 DNA follows: TGTGCCAGTAGTTCAGGGACAGGTCTGAACACTGAAGCTTTCTTT. Based on the CDR3 plus reference TRBV19 and TRBJ1-1, the full variable domain is DGGITQSPKYLFRKEGQNVTLSCEQNLNHDAMYWYRQDPGQGLRLIYYSQIVNDFQKGDIAEGYSVSREKKESFPLTVTSAQKNPTAFYLCASSSGTGLNTEAFFGQGTRLTVV.

The gene calls are TRBV28 and TRBJ1-5, with 7 bases lining up with TRBD1. Germline CDR1 is MDHEN and CDR2 is SYDVKM. CDR3 size: 13 residues. V lost 5 bases and J lost 6; bases outside the gene matches: 4. This CDR3 reads CASSNRGTQPQHF. The CDR3 nucleotides are TGTGCCAGCAGTAACAGGGGTACTCAGCCCCAGCATTTT.

The CDR3 loop reads CASSYRGFALYEQYF. CDR3 nucleotide sequence: TGTGCCAGCAGTTACAGAGGGTTTGCCCTCTACGAGCAGTACTTC. The V gene is TRBV6-5, the J gene TRBJ2-7, with D perhaps matching TRBD2 (5 bases). The germline CDR1 and CDR2 sequences are MNHEY and SVGAGI. The length of the CDR3 is 15 residues. Deletions cut 2 bases from V and 3 bases from J, with 14 bases between.

CDR3: CASSHDSGRPSYEQYF. Here the CDR3 DNA reads TGCGCCAGCAGCCACGATAGCGGGAGGCCCTCCTACGAGCAGTACTTC. The rearrangement uses TRBV5-1 and TRBJ2-7; 10 bases are shared with TRBD2. The CDR3 has 16 amino acids. J was trimmed by 0 bases and V by 4 bases; bases with no gene match: 7. Germline V gives CDR1 SGHRS, CDR2 YFSETQ.

The chain has TRBV7-3 and TRBJ2-2; D unresolved. Trimming shortened V by 5 bases and J by 4 bases, and 2 bases separated the two germline ends. There are 11 residues in the CDR3. Germline V lookup: CDR1 SGHTA, CDR2 FQGTGA. The CDR3, as DNA: TGTGCCAGCAGCACCACCGGGGAGCTGTTTTTT. It specifies CASSTTGELFF.

To note about this clone: The same CDR3 also results from other DNA sequences found in this sample. This chain connects TRBV11-2 to TRBJ2-7; possibly TRBD1 or TRBD2 for D (5 bases each). CDR3 length: 13 amino acids. Germline assignment: CDR1 SGHAT and CDR2 FQNNGV. Trimming cost V 5 bases and J 1 base, with 9 bases left between them. The CDR3 nucleotides are TGTGCCAGCAGCCTGGGACCGTCCTACGAGCAGTACTTC. Amino acid sequence: CASSLGPSYEQYF.

The rearrangement links TRBV29-1 to TRBJ2-4; D is possibly TRBD1 (6 bases). The CDR3 is 11 residues long. Trimming removed 7 bases from V and 7 bases from J, with 11 bases in between. Germline V gives CDR1 SQVTM, CDR2 ANQGSEA. In nucleotides, the CDR3 is TGCAGCGGAAGGGACACCAACATTCAGTACTTC. Residues: CSGRDTNIQYF.

Notes on this clone: Other DNA variants within this sample encode the same CDR3. V and J are TRBV18 and TRBJ2-7, with TRBD1 matching over 10 bases. The length of the CDR3 is 15 residues. V was pared by 0 bases and J by 3 bases, with 2 bases of the junction left unmatched. The germline V gene has CDR1 KGHSH and CDR2 LQKENI. The CDR3 is CASSPPGTGDYEQYF. CDR3 DNA: TGTGCCAGCTCACCACCCGGGACAGGGGACTACGAGCAGTACTTC.

The chain combines TRBV7-2 with TRBJ2-1, with 9 bases matching TRBD2. Germline V gene lookup returns CDR1 SGHTA and CDR2 FQGNSA. V was clipped by 5 bases and J by 6 bases; unmatched bases: 8. The CDR3 length is 15 residues. Here the CDR3 reads CASSLLAGMVNEQFF. The CDR3 region has the DNA TGTGCCAGCAGCCTTCTAGCGGGAATGGTCAATGAGCAGTTCTTC.

This clone occurred a few times. This CDR3 is also generated by other DNA sequences in the sample. V is TRBV5-4 and J is TRBJ1-1; 7 bases are shared with TRBD1. Germline CDR1 reads SGHNT; CDR2 reads YYREEE (reference sequence). V dropped 2 bases and J dropped 1; count of bases not matched to a gene: 5. This CDR3 region has 15 residues. CDR3 DNA sequence: TGTGCCAGCAGCTTCACAGGGGCGGGGAACACTGAAGCTTTCTTT. This sequence encodes CASSFTGAGNTEAFF. Full variable domain (remainder filled in from reference TRBV5-4 and TRBJ1-1): ETGVTQSPTHLIKTRGQQVTLRCSSQSGHNTVSWYQQALGQGPQFIFQYYREEENGRGNFPPRFSGLQFPNYSSELNVNALELDDSALYLCASSFTGAGNTEAFFGQGTRLTVV.

The chain is built from TRBV7-2 and TRBJ2-3; no reliable D call. With 2 bases removed from V and 0 bases from J, the gap between germline ends came to 12 bases. This CDR3 has 16 amino acids. The germline gives CDR1 SGHTA, CDR2 FQGNSA. The CDR3 region has the DNA TGTGCCAGCAGCTTATCTCAACGGCCGAGCACAGATACGCAGTATTTT. It codes for CASSLSQRPSTDTQYF.

The rearrangement joins TRBV4-2 to TRBJ2-7; unclear D gene. The V gene's germline CDR1 is LGHNA and CDR2 YNFKEQ. The CDR3 consists of 13 residues. V was trimmed by 4 bases and J by 5 bases, leaving 12 bases between them. DNA of the CDR3: TGTGCCAGCAGCCCTTTCAAGTCCGACGAGCAGTACTTC. It is translated as CASSPFKSDEQYF.

V usage is TRBV4-2 and J usage is TRBJ2-7; 9 bases map to TRBD2. Per germline, CDR1 LGHNA and CDR2 YNFKEQ. The junction had 10 bases not matched to a gene; V was cut back by 5 bases and J by 5 bases. The CDR3 runs 15 residues. The CDR3, as DNA: TGTGCCAGCAGCAACGTAGCGGGAGCCGCGGACGAGCAGTACTTC. Translation gives CASSNVAGAADEQYF.